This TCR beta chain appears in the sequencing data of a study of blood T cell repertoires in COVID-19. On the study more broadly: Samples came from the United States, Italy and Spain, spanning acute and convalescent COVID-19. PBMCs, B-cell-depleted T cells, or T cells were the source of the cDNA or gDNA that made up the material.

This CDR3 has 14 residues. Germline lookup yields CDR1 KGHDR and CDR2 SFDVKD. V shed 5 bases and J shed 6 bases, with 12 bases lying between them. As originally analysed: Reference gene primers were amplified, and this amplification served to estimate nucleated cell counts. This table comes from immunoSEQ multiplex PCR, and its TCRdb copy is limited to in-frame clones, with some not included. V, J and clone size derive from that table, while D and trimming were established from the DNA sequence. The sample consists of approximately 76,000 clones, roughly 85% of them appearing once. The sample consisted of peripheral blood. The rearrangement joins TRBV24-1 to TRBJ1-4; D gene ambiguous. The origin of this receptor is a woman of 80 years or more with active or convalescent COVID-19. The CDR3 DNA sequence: TGTGCCACCAGTGTTATCAACAATTATGAAAAACTGTTTTTT. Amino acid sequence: CATSVINNYEKLFF.